One sample yielded the 28 T cell receptor beta chains listed below, sequenced in a study of technical replicates of blood from several donors. Sequencing used immunoSEQ multiplex PCR; TCRdb keeps in-frame clones, though not all of them. The sample records tens of thousands of clones, around 94% being singletons. Sequencing input: T cells isolated from PBMCs. The receptor set was obtained from a human donor in good health.

The J gene is TRBJ2-7, the V gene TRBV10-2; 7 nucleotides line up with TRBD2. CDR3 length equals 12 residues. Germline V gives CDR1 WSHSY, CDR2 SAAADI. The ends lost 6 bases at V and 3 bases at J; junction bases unmatched: 2. The CDR3, as DNA: TGCGCCAGCAGGGCTAGCGGCTACGAGCAGTACTTC. This translates into CASRASGYEQYF.

The chain carries TRBV28 and TRBJ2-2; TRBD2 agrees at 11 bases. Trimming at V came to 5 bases and at J to 3 bases, leaving 8 bases not matched to a gene. The V gene's germline CDR1 is MDHEN and CDR2 SYDVKM. The CDR3 loop spans 17 amino acids. CDR3 loop: CASSPVSLAGDTGELFF. CDR3 nucleotide sequence: TGTGCCAGCAGTCCAGTCTCACTAGCGGGAGACACCGGGGAGCTGTTTTTT.

This rearrangement joins TRBV18 to TRBJ2-3; 9 bases line up with TRBD1. The J segment lost 3 bases and the V segment lost 6 bases, leaving 10 bases of the junction unmatched. The CDR3 runs to 16 residues. Per the germline V gene, CDR1 is KGHSH and CDR2 is LQKENI. CDR3 nucleotides: TGTGCCAGCTCGGGGAAGGACAGGGGAGTAACAGATACGCAGTATTTT. Amino acid sequence: CASSGKDRGVTDTQYF.

V gene TRBV9 combines with J gene TRBJ1-3, with D unclear. CDR1 is SGDLS and CDR2 is YYNGEE in the germline V gene. The V end was cut by 4 bases, the J end by 2 bases, with 13 bases between. The CDR3 is 15 residues long. CDR3 nucleotides: TGTGCCAGCAGCCCTTTGAGCGCGGCTGGAAACACCATATATTTT. This encodes CASSPLSAAGNTIYF.

This chain uses TRBV27 with TRBJ2-7, with D perhaps TRBD2 (6 bases). Trimming removed 6 bases at V and 6 bases at J, with 21 bases between. CDR1 is MNHEY and CDR2 is SMNVEV in the germline V gene (reference sequence). The CDR3 sequence is 15 residues long. The CDR3 loop reads CASRSPDGRRREQYF. CDR3 coding DNA: TGTGCCAGCAGATCCCCGGACGGGAGAAGGCGCGAGCAGTACTTC.

The table lists this clone with a count of one. V is TRBV5-1 and J is TRBJ2-6, with D unclear. CDR3 length equals 15 residues. V lost 1 base and J lost 5, with 10 bases in between. Germline values: CDR1 SGHRS, CDR2 YFSETQ. In DNA, the CDR3 is TGCGCCAGCAGCTTGCTCCAGGAATGGGCCAACGTCCTGACTTTC. Amino acid sequence: CASSLLQEWANVLTF.

This chain uses TRBV28 with TRBJ1-2; a weak D match, TRBD1 (6 bases). CDR1 MDHEN and CDR2 SYDVKM come from the germline V gene. The CDR3 consists of 14 residues. V was clipped by 4 bases and J by 8 bases, with 17 bases between them. CDR3 sequence: CASSSLQGWGGYTF. The CDR3 region has the DNA TGTGCCAGCAGTTCTCTACAGGGCTGGGGGGGCTACACCTTC.

This chain uses TRBV7-8 with TRBJ2-2, with D perhaps TRBD2 (7 bases). The CDR3 has 17 amino acids. The V and J ends lost 1 base and 5 bases respectively, with 17 bases between them. Germline V gene lookup returns CDR1 SGHVS and CDR2 FQNEAQ. The CDR3 region is CASSLVLRGGGTGELFF. CDR3 in DNA: TGTGCCAGCAGCTTAGTCCTGAGGGGGGGCGGGACCGGGGAGCTGTTTTTT.

The genes are TRBV19 and TRBJ2-7; 7 bases agree with TRBD1. Germline V CDR1 and CDR2: LNHDA, SQIVND (reference sequence). Unmatched junction bases numbered 5, after V lost 1 base and J lost 2 bases. This CDR3 is built from 15 residues. The CDR3: CASSIVGQGAYEQYF. Here the CDR3 DNA reads TGTGCCAGTAGTATAGTTGGGCAGGGGGCCTACGAGCAGTACTTC.

This chain links TRBV6-5 with TRBJ2-5, with D possibly TRBD2 on 6 matching bases. Deletions cut 5 bases from V and 1 base from J, with 11 bases between. The germline CDR1 and CDR2 sequences are MNHEY and SVGAGI. The CDR3 covers 14 residues. The CDR3 sequence: CASSRDWVQETQYF. DNA of the CDR3: TGTGCCAGCAGTCGGGACTGGGTCCAAGAGACCCAGTACTTC.

This clone is a singleton in its sample. The J gene is TRBJ2-1, the V gene TRBV5-1; D may be TRBD2 (5 bases). This CDR3 is built from 15 residues. Germline lookup yields CDR1 SGHRS and CDR2 YFSETQ. Deletions cut 0 bases from V and 2 bases from J, with 9 bases between. CDR3 bases: TGCGCCAGCAGCTTGGGAGGGTTCCCCTACAATGAGCAGTTCTTC. Its translation is CASSLGGFPYNEQFF.

The rearrangement joins TRBV6-4 to TRBJ1-2; 11 nucleotides agree with TRBD1. V lost 3 bases, J lost 4 bases, and 4 bases stayed unmatched. This CDR3 has 15 residues. Germline CDR1 MRHNA, CDR2 SNTAGT. The CDR3 DNA sequence: TGTGCCAGCAGTGAGACCGGGACAGGGGGCTATGGCTACACCTTC. It yields the protein CASSETGTGGYGYTF.

The chain combines TRBV6-6 with TRBJ2-7; the match to TRBD1 covers 9 bases. The CDR3 length is 15 residues. CDR1 MNHNY and CDR2 SVGAGI come from the germline V gene (reference sequence). After removal of 4 bases from V and 1 base from J, the junction contained 5 bases not matched to a gene. The CDR3 loop is CASSLSGTGSYEQYF. The CDR3 nucleotides read TGTGCCAGCAGTTTATCCGGGACAGGGTCCTACGAGCAGTACTTC.

The chain employs TRBV10-3 and TRBJ2-3, with D uncertain. V was shortened by 4 bases and J by 3 bases, with 11 bases between the two germline ends. Germline lookup yields CDR1 ENHRY and CDR2 SYGVKD. This CDR3 region has 14 residues. This CDR3 is CAISGKEQTDTQYF. In nucleotides, the CDR3 is TGTGCCATCAGTGGAAAGGAGCAGACAGATACGCAGTATTTT.

V and J are TRBV7-9 and TRBJ1-2, with no clear D. This CDR3 contains 15 residues. V was pared by 3 bases and J by 0 bases, with 11 bases between. Germline CDR1 reads SEHNR; CDR2 reads FQNEAQ (reference sequence). The CDR3 bases are TGTGCCAGCAGCTTCGGCGGCGGAGCTAACTATGGCTACACCTTC. Residues: CASSFGGGANYGYTF.

The chain has TRBV29-1 and TRBJ2-1; maybe TRBD1 (5 bases). Trimming stripped 5 bases from V and 0 bases from J, with 20 bases between. CDR3 length: 17 amino acids. Germline V gene sequence: CDR1 SQVTM, CDR2 ANQGSEA. The CDR3 spells CSVKMSRQGRSYNEQFF. The DNA for the CDR3 is TGCAGCGTTAAGATGTCTCGGCAGGGCCGCTCCTACAATGAGCAGTTCTTC.

The rearrangement joins TRBV1 to TRBJ2-5; the table's TRBD2 call for D was not verified on the DNA. TRBV1 is reported as a pseudogene. The CDR3 is 16 amino acids. The CDR3 DNA sequence: TGCACCAGCAGCCAACTCCCCCCGGACTACCAAGAGACCCAGTACTTC. It specifies CTSSQLPPDYQETQYF.

The J gene is TRBJ1-1, the V gene TRBV2; TRBD1 matches 10 bases. Per the germline V gene, CDR1 is SNHLY and CDR2 is FYNNEI. The CDR3 runs to 16 residues. V lost 8 bases and J lost 5; bases outside the gene matches: 14. CDR3 nucleotide sequence: TGTGCCAGCCGAAGGACAGGGGGGTTCGTTAGTACTGAAGCTTTCTTT. This sequence encodes CASRRTGGFVSTEAFF.

This chain links TRBV27 with TRBJ1-1; the D gene is possibly TRBD1 (5 bases). CDR1 is MNHEY and CDR2 is SMNVEV in the germline V gene (reference sequence). The V and J ends lost 3 bases and 2 bases respectively, with 10 bases between them. The CDR3 covers 14 residues. CDR3 sequence (DNA): TGTGCCAGCAGTTTTGGCGACAGTAACACTGAAGCTTTCTTT. It yields the protein CASSFGDSNTEAFF.

This clone was seen a handful of times. The CDR3 bases are TGTGCCAGCAGCTTAGGGTTACAGGGGACCGGGGAGCTGTTTTTT. Translated: CASSLGLQGTGELFF. The V gene is TRBV7-2, the J gene TRBJ2-2; 7 bases line up with TRBD1. Trimming cost V 1 base and J 5 bases; bases outside gene matches: 4. The CDR3 totals 15 residues. CDR1 and CDR2 from the germline V gene are SGHTA and FQGNSA. Combining the CDR3 with reference TRBV7-2 and TRBJ2-2 gives the whole variable domain GAGVSQSPSNKVTEKGKDVELRCDPISGHTALYWYRQSLGQGLEFLIYFQGNSAPDKSGLPSDRFSAERTGGSVSTLTIQRTQQEDSAVYLCASSLGLQGTGELFFGEGSRLTVL.

The CDR3 bases are TGTGCCAGCGGAGACAGCTACACTGAAGCTTTCTTT. This gives the protein CASGDSYTEAFF. The genes are TRBV7-2 and TRBJ1-1; D possibly corresponds to TRBD1 (5 bases). Trimming removed 8 bases at V and 3 bases at J, with 10 bases between. The CDR3 sequence is 12 residues long. In germline, CDR1 is SGHTA, CDR2 FQGNSA.

The chain links TRBV28 to TRBJ2-7; tentatively, D is TRBD2 (6 bases). Trimming left V 6 bases short and J 1 base short, with 16 bases between. Germline V gene sequence: CDR1 MDHEN, CDR2 SYDVKM. This CDR3 has 15 residues. The chain's CDR3 is CASSPPQAGSYEQYF. In DNA form, the CDR3 reads TGTGCCAGCAGCCCGCCCCAGGCGGGGTCCTACGAGCAGTACTTC.

The V gene is TRBV6-5, the J gene TRBJ1-4; D perhaps matches TRBD1 (5 bases). Germline V gene data show CDR1 as MNHEY and CDR2 as SVGAGI. V lost 4 bases, J lost 5 bases, and 17 bases lay in between. The CDR3 loop spans 16 amino acids. The CDR3 spells CASSSTTGTWNEKLFF. The CDR3 DNA follows: TGTGCCAGCAGTTCTACCACAGGTACTTGGAATGAAAAACTGTTTTTT.

The J gene is TRBJ1-3, the V gene TRBV9; 10 bases agree with TRBD1. The CDR3 loop spans 15 amino acids. CDR1 SGDLS and CDR2 YYNGEE come from the germline V gene. The trim removed 4 bases at V and 8 bases at J, leaving 9 bases unmatched. The CDR3 protein is CASSPRGQGVDTIYF. The CDR3 DNA is TGTGCCAGCAGCCCCCGTGGACAGGGGGTGGACACCATATATTTT. Using reference TRBV9 and TRBJ1-3 for the parts outside the CDR3, the full variable domain is DSGVTQTPKHLITATGQRVTLRCSPRSGDLSVYWYQQSLDQGLQFLIQYYNGEERAKGNILERFSAQQFPDLHSELNLSSLELGDSALYFCASSPRGQGVDTIYFGEGSWLTVV.

The gene calls are TRBV9 and TRBJ2-7; tentative D call: TRBD1 (5 bases). The CDR3 runs to 14 residues. The V gene's germline CDR1 is SGDLS and CDR2 YYNGEE. The V gene lost 0 bases and the J gene lost 2 bases, with 9 bases spanning the gap. CDR3 nucleotides: TGTGCCAGCAGCGTAGCAGGGATGGCCTACGAGCAGTACTTC. Encoded protein: CASSVAGMAYEQYF.

The rearrangement links TRBV7-6 to TRBJ1-6; a possible D gene is TRBD1 (6 bases). Per germline, CDR1 SGHVS and CDR2 FNYEAQ. Trimming removed 5 bases from V and 7 bases from J, with 15 bases in between. CDR3 size: 15 residues. The CDR3: CASSTGWMSNSPLHF. CDR3 DNA: TGTGCCAGCAGCACAGGGTGGATGTCCAATTCACCCCTCCACTTT.

The chain couples TRBV7-2 to TRBJ2-7, with TRBD2 matching over 9 bases. CDR1 and CDR2 from the germline V gene are SGHTA and FQGNSA. The CDR3 contains 14 residues. Trimming removed 6 bases from V and 0 bases from J; junction bases left unmatched: 3. The CDR3 DNA reads TGTGCCAGCAGTGGTAGCGGGAGCTCCTACGAGCAGTACTTC. It specifies CASSGSGSSYEQYF. Supplemented by reference TRBV7-2 and TRBJ2-7, the full variable domain reads GAGVSQSPSNKVTEKGKDVELRCDPISGHTALYWYRQSLGQGLEFLIYFQGNSAPDKSGLPSDRFSAERTGGSVSTLTIQRTQQEDSAVYLCASSGSGSSYEQYFGPGTRLTVT.

The chain carries TRBV28 and TRBJ2-7; 9 bases align to TRBD1. With V trimmed by 4 bases and J by 2 bases, 15 bases remained unmatched. The CDR3 runs to 18 residues. Germline-derived CDR1 and CDR2 are MDHEN and SYDVKM. CDR3 sequence reads: CASSSSRDRVSGTYEQYF. CDR3 bases: TGTGCCAGCAGTTCCTCACGGGACAGGGTGAGCGGCACCTACGAGCAGTACTTC.